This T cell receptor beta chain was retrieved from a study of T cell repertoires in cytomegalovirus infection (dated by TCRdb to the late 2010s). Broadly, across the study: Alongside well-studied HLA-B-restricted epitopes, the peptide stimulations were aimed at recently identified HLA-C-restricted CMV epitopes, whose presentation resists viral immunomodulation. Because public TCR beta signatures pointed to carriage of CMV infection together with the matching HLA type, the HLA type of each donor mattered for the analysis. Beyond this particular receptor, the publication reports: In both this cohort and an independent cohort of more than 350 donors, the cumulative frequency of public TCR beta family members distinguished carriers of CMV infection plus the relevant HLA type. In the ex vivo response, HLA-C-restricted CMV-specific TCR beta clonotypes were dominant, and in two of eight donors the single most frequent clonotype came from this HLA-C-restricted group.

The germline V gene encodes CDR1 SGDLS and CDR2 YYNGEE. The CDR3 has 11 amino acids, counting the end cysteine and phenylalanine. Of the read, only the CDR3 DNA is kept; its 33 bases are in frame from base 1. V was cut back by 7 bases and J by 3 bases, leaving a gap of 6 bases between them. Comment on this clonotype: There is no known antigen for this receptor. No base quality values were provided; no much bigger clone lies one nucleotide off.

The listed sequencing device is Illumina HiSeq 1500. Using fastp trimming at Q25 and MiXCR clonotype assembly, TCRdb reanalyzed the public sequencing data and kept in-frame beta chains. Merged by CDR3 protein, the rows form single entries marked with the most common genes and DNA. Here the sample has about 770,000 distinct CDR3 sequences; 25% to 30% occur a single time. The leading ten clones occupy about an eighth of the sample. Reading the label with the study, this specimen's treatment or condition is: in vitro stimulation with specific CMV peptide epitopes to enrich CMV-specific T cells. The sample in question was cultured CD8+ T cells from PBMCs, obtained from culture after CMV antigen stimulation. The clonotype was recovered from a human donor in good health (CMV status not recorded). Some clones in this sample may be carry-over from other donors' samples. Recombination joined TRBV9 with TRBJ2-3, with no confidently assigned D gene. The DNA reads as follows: TGTGCCAGCGGTCCAACAGATACGCAGTATTTT. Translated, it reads CASGPTDTQYF.